This T cell receptor (beta chain) emerged from a study of shared clonotypes between healthy human individuals. CDR3 size: 14 residues. With 6 bases removed from V and 2 bases from J, the gap between germline ends came to 13 bases. CDR1 is LNHDA and CDR2 is SQIVND in the germline V gene (reference sequence). The data were produced by immunoSEQ multiplex PCR, yet TCRdb's version contains in-frame clones alone and is incomplete. Of about 2.5 million clones in the sample, less than 95% were seen once. Sequenced sample: naive CD4+ T cells from PBMCs. The subset denotes: CD45RA+ positively selected. The rearrangement uses TRBV19 and TRBJ1-2; D remains ambiguous. This clonotype originated in a man aged 18 to 30 in good health. Some clones in this sample may be carry-over from other donors' samples. Written as DNA, the CDR3 is TGTGCCAGTAGCGGCCCCGAGGGCAACTATGGCTACACCTTC. This gives the protein CASSGPEGNYGYTF.